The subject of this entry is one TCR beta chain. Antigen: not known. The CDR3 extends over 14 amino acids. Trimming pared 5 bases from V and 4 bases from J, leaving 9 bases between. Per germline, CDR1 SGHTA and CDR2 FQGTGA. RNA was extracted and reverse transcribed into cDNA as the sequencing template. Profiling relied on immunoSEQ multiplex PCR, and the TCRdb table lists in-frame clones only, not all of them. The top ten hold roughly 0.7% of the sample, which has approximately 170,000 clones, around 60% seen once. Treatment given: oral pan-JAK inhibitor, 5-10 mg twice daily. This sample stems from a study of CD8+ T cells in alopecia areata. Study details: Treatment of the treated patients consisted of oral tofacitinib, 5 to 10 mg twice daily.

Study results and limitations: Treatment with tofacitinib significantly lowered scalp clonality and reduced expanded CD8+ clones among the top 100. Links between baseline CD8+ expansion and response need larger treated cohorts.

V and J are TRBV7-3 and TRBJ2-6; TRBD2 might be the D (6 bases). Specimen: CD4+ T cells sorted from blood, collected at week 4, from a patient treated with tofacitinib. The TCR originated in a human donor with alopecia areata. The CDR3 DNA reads TGTGCCAGCAGCCGGGAGAGCGGGGCCAACGTCCTGACTTTC. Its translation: CASSRESGANVLTF.